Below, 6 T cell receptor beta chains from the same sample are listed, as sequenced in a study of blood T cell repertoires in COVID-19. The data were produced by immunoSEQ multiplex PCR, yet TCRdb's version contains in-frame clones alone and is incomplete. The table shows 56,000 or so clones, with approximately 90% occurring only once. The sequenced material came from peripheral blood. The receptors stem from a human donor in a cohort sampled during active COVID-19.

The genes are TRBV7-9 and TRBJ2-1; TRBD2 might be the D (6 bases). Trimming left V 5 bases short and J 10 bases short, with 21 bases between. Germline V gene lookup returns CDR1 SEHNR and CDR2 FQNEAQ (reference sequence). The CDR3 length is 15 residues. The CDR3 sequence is CASSPDGHPREEQFF. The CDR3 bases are TGTGCCAGCAGCCCGGACGGCCACCCCCGGGAGGAGCAGTTCTTC. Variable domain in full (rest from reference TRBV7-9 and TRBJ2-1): DTGVSQNPRHKITKRGQNVTFRCDPISEHNRLYWYRQTLGQGPEFLTYFQNEAQLEKSRLLSDRFSAERPKGSFSTLEIQRTEQGDSAMYLCASSPDGHPREEQFFGPGTRLTVL.

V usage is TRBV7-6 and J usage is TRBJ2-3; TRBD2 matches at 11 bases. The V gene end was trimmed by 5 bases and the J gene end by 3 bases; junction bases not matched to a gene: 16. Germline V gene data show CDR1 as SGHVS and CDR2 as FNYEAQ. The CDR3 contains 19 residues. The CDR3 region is CASSPEVVSGLAVTDTQYF. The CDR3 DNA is TGTGCCAGCAGCCCAGAGGTAGTTTCGGGACTAGCGGTAACAGATACGCAGTATTTT.

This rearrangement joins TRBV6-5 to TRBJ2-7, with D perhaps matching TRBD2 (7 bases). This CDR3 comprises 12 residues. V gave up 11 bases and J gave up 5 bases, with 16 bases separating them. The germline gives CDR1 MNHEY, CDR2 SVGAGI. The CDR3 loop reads CAAKGGGDEQYF. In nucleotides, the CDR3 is TGTGCCGCGAAGGGGGGGGGAGACGAGCAGTACTTC.

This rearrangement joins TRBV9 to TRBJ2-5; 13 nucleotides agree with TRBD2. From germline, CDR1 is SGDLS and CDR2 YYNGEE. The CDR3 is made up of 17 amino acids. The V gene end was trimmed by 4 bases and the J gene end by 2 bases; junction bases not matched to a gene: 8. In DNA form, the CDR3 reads TGTGCCAGCAGCCTCGGGACTAGCGGGACTATACAAGAGACCCAGTACTTC. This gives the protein CASSLGTSGTIQETQYF. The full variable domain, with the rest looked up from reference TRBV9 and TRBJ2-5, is DSGVTQTPKHLITATGQRVTLRCSPRSGDLSVYWYQQSLDQGLQFLIQYYNGEERAKGNILERFSAQQFPDLHSELNLSSLELGDSALYFCASSLGTSGTIQETQYFGPGTRLLVL.

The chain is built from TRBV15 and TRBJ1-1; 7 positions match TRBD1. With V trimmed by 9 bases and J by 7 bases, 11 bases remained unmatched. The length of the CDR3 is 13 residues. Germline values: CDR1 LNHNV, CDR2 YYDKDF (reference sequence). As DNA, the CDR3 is TGTGCCACAACGGTCTACGGGACAGATGAAGCTTTCTTT. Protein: CATTVYGTDEAFF.

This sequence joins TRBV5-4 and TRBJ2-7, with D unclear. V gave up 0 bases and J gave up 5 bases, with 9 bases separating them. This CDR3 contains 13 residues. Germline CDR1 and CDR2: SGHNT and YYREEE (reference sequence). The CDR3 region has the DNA TGTGCCAGCAGCTTGGCCCTTCGGGACGAGCAGTACTTC. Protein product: CASSLALRDEQYF.